The sequence of this TCR beta chain was determined in a study of a mutant IDH1 vaccine in newly diagnosed glioma. Study details: Males made up 62.5% and females roughly 38% of treated patients, whose mean age was roughly 40 years. Most patients had received both radiotherapy and temozolomide, the prior options being radiotherapy, temozolomide, or both.

The sample holds one count of this clone. The target antigen is unknown. Assay used: immunoSEQ multiplex PCR; TCRdb lists only in-frame clones, some missing. The sample has roughly 42,000 clones; 70% to 90% are singletons. V shed 5 bases and J shed 7 bases, with 21 bases lying between them. Germline-derived CDR1 and CDR2 are SEHNR and FQNEAQ (reference sequence). This CDR3 spans 16 amino acids. The time point here: week 5, during vaccination. With topical imiquimod, each dose of the vaccine consisted of 300 ug of mutant IDH1 20-mer peptide. Tumors from donors were new WHO grade 3 or 4 IDH1-mutant astrocytomas with ATRX loss.

Sequencing was performed on PBMCs, taken from a glioma patient whose treatment included an IDH1 peptide vaccine. The chain carries TRBV7-9 and TRBJ2-1; D is perhaps TRBD1 (6 bases). The TCR was taken from a middle-aged man with glioma. CDR3 loop: CASSPLDGRGKNEQFF. In nucleotides, the CDR3 is TGTGCCAGCAGCCCTCTGGATGGCAGGGGAAAGAATGAGCAGTTCTTC.